Listed here are 11 T cell receptor beta chains from one sample, sequenced in a study of T cells after yellow fever vaccination. Each CDR3 protein is one row after TCRdb ran MiXCR on the 5' RACE reads. Of more than 95,000 distinct CDR3 sequences in the sample, 7.2% were seen once. Source: CD4+ T cells sorted from PBMCs, taken 35 to 50 days after the first yellow fever vaccination. These receptors were taken from a young man who received the YFV17D yellow fever vaccine.

This clonotype occurred many times. This chain uses TRBV5-1 with TRBJ1-4; 7 nucleotides agree with TRBD1. This CDR3 is 15 amino acids long. Germline-derived CDR1 and CDR2 are SGHRS and YFSETQ. V was clipped by 4 bases and J by 0 bases; unmatched bases: 3. This CDR3 is CASSQGTATNEKLFF. CDR3 nucleotide sequence: TGCGCCAGCAGCCAGGGGACAGCAACTAATGAAAAACTGTTTTTT.

This clonotype was counted ten times or more. The genes are TRBV12-3 or TRBV12-4 and TRBJ1-2; a possible D gene is TRBD1 (6 bases). Trimming cost V 6 bases and J 6 bases, with 14 bases left between them. The CDR3 runs to 13 residues. For the CDR3, the DNA is TGTGCCAGCAGCCCGACAGGAGTGCATGGCTACACCTTC. Amino acids: CASSPTGVHGYTF.

At least ten counts were recorded for this clonotype. The chain combines TRBV6-2 or TRBV6-3 with TRBJ2-1, with D possibly TRBD1 on 6 matching bases. Germline CDR1 is MNHEY and CDR2 is SVGEGT. V was trimmed by 5 bases and J by 5 bases, leaving 19 bases between them. This CDR3 has 16 residues. The chain's CDR3 is CASSHLRGQAHNEQFF. CDR3 DNA: TGTGCCAGCAGTCATCTCAGGGGACAAGCCCACAATGAGCAGTTCTTC.

This clonotype came up many times. The gene calls are TRBV5-1 and TRBJ2-1; perhaps TRBD1 as D (6 bases). CDR1 and CDR2 from the germline V gene are SGHRS and YFSETQ. Deletions cut 3 bases from V and 7 bases from J, with 20 bases between. The CDR3 loop spans 16 amino acids. The chain's CDR3 is CASSSSLSTGMNEQFF. For the CDR3, the DNA is TGCGCCAGCAGCTCCTCCTTGTCAACAGGGATGAATGAGCAGTTCTTC. The full variable domain, in which reference TRBV5-1 and TRBJ2-1 provide the parts outside the CDR3, is KAGVTQTPRYLIKTRGQQVTLSCSPISGHRSVSWYQQTPGQGLQFLFEYFSETQRNKGNFPGRFSGRQFSNSRSEMNVSTLELGDSALYLCASSSSLSTGMNEQFFGPGTRLTVL.

There are many counts of this clonotype. This sequence joins TRBV7-2 and TRBJ2-2; D not resolved. V lost 6 bases, J lost 7 bases, and 15 bases lay in between. The CDR3 is 14 residues long. CDR1 SGHTA and CDR2 FQGNSA come from the germline V gene. CDR3 nucleotide sequence: TGTGCCAGCAGTTCTACCTGGGATTACGGGGAGCTGTTTTTT. Its protein is CASSSTWDYGELFF.

V gene TRBV24-1 combines with J gene TRBJ2-1, with unresolved D. CDR3 length: 12 amino acids. Looked up from germline, CDR1 is KGHDR and CDR2 is SFDVKD. Trimming cost V 7 bases and J 15 bases, with 18 bases left between them. The CDR3 reads CATSTEYPPRFF. DNA for the CDR3: TGTGCCACCAGCACAGAGTATCCTCCCAGGTTCTTC.

This clonotype showed up just a few times. The rearrangement links TRBV28 to TRBJ2-5, with D perhaps matching TRBD1 (6 bases). CDR1 is MDHEN, CDR2 SYDVKM, per germline. The CDR3 is made up of 18 amino acids. Trimming stripped 5 bases from V and 5 bases from J, with 27 bases between. The CDR3 DNA follows: TGTGCCAGCAGTCTTTGGGGACAATCAACCCGAGGGTGGGAGACCCAGTACTTC. Residues: CASSLWGQSTRGWETQYF. The whole variable domain, remainder taken from reference TRBV28 and TRBJ2-5, is DVKVTQSSRYLVKRTGEKVFLECVQDMDHENMFWYRQDPGLGLRLIYFSYDVKMKEKGDIPEGYSVSREKKERFSLILESASTNQTSMYLCASSLWGQSTRGWETQYFGPGTRLLVL.

This clonotype was recorded many times. This chain uses TRBV24-1 with TRBJ2-1; TRBD1 agrees at 10 bases. The ends lost 7 bases at V and 8 bases at J; junction bases unmatched: 7. The CDR3 extends over 14 amino acids. The germline V gene encodes CDR1 KGHDR and CDR2 SFDVKD. CDR3 nucleotide sequence: TGTGCCACCAGCAGGGACAGGGGATTTGATGAGCAGTTCTTC. Protein product: CATSRDRGFDEQFF.

This clonotype was picked up many times. The J gene is TRBJ1-2, the V gene TRBV10-1; weak D call: TRBD1 (5 bases). Germline V gene data show CDR1 as WNHNN and CDR2 as SYGVQD (reference sequence). This CDR3 region has 13 residues. Trimming took 4 bases from V and 0 from J, leaving 6 bases between them. The CDR3 sequence is CASSAGTNYGYTF. The DNA for the CDR3 is TGCGCCAGCAGTGCAGGGACTAACTATGGCTACACCTTC.

This clonotype was seen a handful of times. The chain links TRBV7-2 to TRBJ2-5; the match to TRBD2 covers 11 bases. The CDR3 runs 16 residues. CDR1 and CDR2 (germline): SGHTA, FQGNSA. After removal of 4 bases from V and 7 bases from J, the junction contained 11 bases not matched to a gene. CDR3 nucleotide sequence: TGTGCCAGCAGCTCGCTAGCGGGGGGCCTTGGAGGGACCCAGTACTTC. It encodes CASSSLAGGLGGTQYF.

As to this clonotype: This may arise from a read error, as a much more abundant clone is one base away. The chain joins TRBV28 to TRBJ2-3, with D uncertain. This CDR3 is built from 14 residues. In germline, CDR1 is MDHEN, CDR2 SYDVKM. In DNA, the CDR3 is TGTGCCATCAGTTTTAGCATTGGCACAGATACGCAGTATTTT. Translation: CAISFSIGTDTQYF. The whole variable domain, filled in from reference TRBV28 and TRBJ2-3, reads DVKVTQSSRYLVKRTGEKVFLECVQDMDHENMFWYRQDPGLGLRLIYFSYDVKMKEKGDIPEGYSVSREKKERFSLILESASTNQTSMYLCAISFSIGTDTQYFGPGTRLTVL.